The 27 T cell receptor beta chains below were found in one sample sequenced in a study of CD8 T cells in ankylosing spondylitis. Study findings and constraints: Roughly eight highly homologous variants made up a TCR beta motif that seemed to typify ankylosing spondylitis blood.

No antigen has been assigned to these receptors. Using its own MiXCR run on the 5' RACE reads, TCRdb lists one record per CDR3 protein. The data contain 200,000 to 250,000 distinct CDR3 sequences, approximately 20% of them singletons. The sample comprised blood, either unsorted or a sorted T cell fraction (not recorded which). These receptors all stem from a male donor with ankylosing spondylitis.

The V call is TRBV20-1, the J call TRBJ2-4, with 9 positions matching TRBD1. Germline lookup yields CDR1 DFQATT and CDR2 SNEGSKA (reference sequence). CDR3 length: 15 residues. V shed 6 bases, J shed 9 bases, and the junction held 15 bases outside the gene matches. CDR3 protein: CSADSSGTGSPIQYF. The CDR3 DNA sequence: TGCAGTGCAGACTCTTCCGGGACAGGGAGTCCCATTCAGTACTTC.

This clonotype came up many times. The chain joins TRBV7-8 to TRBJ1-1; the D is unclear. Trimming removed 2 bases from V and 1 base from J, with 8 bases in between. CDR1 and CDR2 from the germline V gene are SGHVS and FQNEAQ. The CDR3 consists of 14 residues. The CDR3 sequence is CASSLMLTNTEAFF. CDR3 bases: TGTGCCAGCAGCTTAATGCTGACGAACACTGAAGCTTTCTTT.

The V and J genes are TRBV27 and TRBJ1-1, with TRBD1 matching over 11 bases. The CDR3 loop spans 13 amino acids. The germline CDR1 and CDR2 sequences are MNHEY and SMNVEV (reference sequence). With V trimmed by 6 bases and J by 3 bases, 0 bases remained unmatched. CDR3 DNA sequence: TGTGCCAGCAGGGACAGGGGGCACACTGAAGCTTTCTTT. It specifies CASRDRGHTEAFF.

There are a few counts of this clonotype. The V and J genes are TRBV9 and TRBJ2-2; D unclear. V was shortened by 1 base and J by 1 base, with 11 bases between the two germline ends. The CDR3 spans 16 residues. CDR1 and CDR2 from the germline V gene are SGDLS and YYNGEE. Here the CDR3 DNA reads TGTGCCAGCAGCGTACAGGCAGCCTGGAACACCGGGGAGCTGTTTTTT. Its translation is CASSVQAAWNTGELFF.

This clonotype came up a few times. The chain joins TRBV7-2 to TRBJ2-7; no definite D call. CDR1 and CDR2 (germline): SGHTA, FQGNSA. Trimming cost V 0 bases and J 0 bases, with 6 bases left between them. This CDR3 has 14 residues. CDR3 sequence reads: CASSLAGYSYEQYF. CDR3 in DNA: TGTGCCAGCAGCTTAGCCGGCTACTCCTACGAGCAGTACTTC.

The chain couples TRBV6-1 to TRBJ1-5, with D possibly being TRBD1 (6 bases). Deletions cut 3 bases from V and 11 bases from J, with 20 bases between. Germline assignment: CDR1 MNHNS and CDR2 SASEGT. There are 15 residues in the CDR3. The CDR3 sequence: CASSDLAGAVWAQHF. CDR3 in DNA: TGTGCCAGCAGTGATTTAGCAGGGGCTGTTTGGGCCCAGCATTTT.

This clonotype was found a few times. V gene TRBV4-1 combines with J gene TRBJ2-1, with a possible D match to TRBD2 (5 bases). Germline V CDR1 and CDR2: MGHRA, YSYEKL. V was shortened by 8 bases and J by 0 bases, with 5 bases between the two germline ends. CDR3 length: 12 amino acids. The CDR3 reads CASRDSYNEQFF. The CDR3, as DNA: TGCGCCAGCCGGGACTCCTACAATGAGCAGTTCTTC.

This chain links TRBV5-1 with TRBJ1-6; D unclear. Germline V gives CDR1 SGHRS, CDR2 YFSETQ. CDR3 length: 14 residues. The V gene lost 0 bases and the J gene lost 7 bases, with 8 bases spanning the gap. This CDR3 reads CASSLDGGNSPLHF. As DNA, the CDR3 is TGCGCCAGCAGCTTGGATGGTGGGAATTCACCCCTCCACTTT.

This clonotype was observed many times. V is TRBV27 and J is TRBJ1-1, with 8 bases matching TRBD1. CDR1 and CDR2 (germline): MNHEY, SMNVEV (reference sequence). The CDR3 covers 13 residues. V shed 9 bases, J shed 1 base, and the junction held 4 bases outside the gene matches. CDR3: CASTGQGNTEAFF. CDR3 bases: TGTGCCAGTACCGGACAGGGGAACACTGAAGCTTTCTTT.

In its sample, this clonotype was seen a few times. The rearrangement joins TRBV29-1 to TRBJ2-7, with 12 bases aligning to TRBD2. Trimming cost V 7 bases and J 3 bases; bases outside gene matches: 1. Per germline, CDR1 SQVTM and CDR2 ANQGSEA. The CDR3 sequence is 12 residues long. CDR3 region: CSATSGSYEQYF. CDR3 DNA sequence: TGCAGCGCGACTAGCGGGAGCTACGAGCAGTACTTC.

In this sample, this clonotype turned up a few times. This chain uses TRBV3-1 with TRBJ2-1; TRBD2 matches 12 bases. The CDR3 has 15 amino acids. Trimming at V came to 2 bases and at J to 8 bases, leaving 4 bases not matched to a gene. Germline CDR1 reads LGHDT; CDR2 reads YNNKEL (reference sequence). CDR3 nucleotides: TGTGCCAGCAGCCAACTAGCGGGAGGGGGGGATGAGCAGTTCTTC. Protein sequence: CASSQLAGGGDEQFF.

In this sample, this clonotype turned up a few times. The V gene is TRBV12-3 or TRBV12-4, the J gene TRBJ2-5; 9 nucleotides line up with TRBD2. CDR3 length: 16 amino acids. V gave up 2 bases and J gave up 5 bases; unmatched junction bases: 9. In DNA form, the CDR3 reads TGTGCCAGCAGTTTAATGTCAGAAGGACTAGCGGAGACCCAGTACTTC. Its translation: CASSLMSEGLAETQYF.

The table lists this clonotype with a few counts. CDR3 amino acids: CASSYSGGYTGELFF. The DNA for the CDR3 is TGTGCCAGCAGTTACTCGGGAGGGTACACCGGGGAGCTGTTTTTT. The chain carries TRBV6-2 or TRBV6-3 and TRBJ2-2, with TRBD2 matching 7 bases. V was pared by 0 bases and J by 3 bases, with 1 base of the junction left unmatched. The CDR3 runs 15 residues. Per the germline V gene, CDR1 is MNHEY and CDR2 is SVGEGT.

This chain joins TRBV29-1 and TRBJ2-7; D is unresolved. Germline CDR1 SQVTM, CDR2 ANQGSEA. Trimming cost V 4 bases and J 6 bases, with 16 bases left between them. The CDR3 consists of 13 residues. The DNA of the CDR3 is TGCAGCGTTGTCATCGAGGAGTGGCGCGAGCAGTACTTC. This translates into CSVVIEEWREQYF.

The sample holds many counts of this clonotype. The chain recombines TRBV12-3 or TRBV12-4 with TRBJ1-6, with TRBD1 matching over 8 bases. CDR3 length: 17 residues. V lost 3 bases and J lost 0; bases outside the gene matches: 4. The CDR3 DNA is TGTGCCAGCAGTTTGGGACAGGCAAGCTCCTATAATTCACCCCTCCACTTT. It yields the protein CASSLGQASSYNSPLHF.

This clonotype came up a few times. V is TRBV29-1 and J is TRBJ2-7, with 9 nucleotides matching TRBD2. J lost 2 bases, V lost 3 bases, and 11 bases had no gene match. This CDR3 is built from 16 residues. The germline V gene has CDR1 SQVTM and CDR2 ANQGSEA. CDR3 DNA sequence: TGCAGCGTTGAGGAATACGGTTCTAGCGGGACCTACGAGCAGTACTTC. Its translation is CSVEEYGSSGTYEQYF.

The rearrangement joins TRBV9 to TRBJ2-7; 7 nucleotides align to TRBD1. The CDR3 consists of 13 residues. The germline V gene encodes CDR1 SGDLS and CDR2 YYNGEE. Trimming at V came to 2 bases and at J to 4 bases, leaving 3 bases not matched to a gene. CDR3 nucleotide sequence: TGTGCCAGCAGCGTGGGGGACAGATACGAGCAGTACTTC. It is translated as CASSVGDRYEQYF. The full variable domain, completed using reference TRBV9 and TRBJ2-7, is DSGVTQTPKHLITATGQRVTLRCSPRSGDLSVYWYQQSLDQGLQFLIQYYNGEERAKGNILERFSAQQFPDLHSELNLSSLELGDSALYFCASSVGDRYEQYFGPGTRLTVT.

The chain links TRBV11-2 to TRBJ2-5; D is ambiguous. Trimming pared 0 bases from V and 4 bases from J, leaving 15 bases between. The CDR3 length is 16 residues. CDR1 and CDR2 from the germline V gene are SGHAT and FQNNGV. CDR3 nucleotides: TGTGCCAGCAGCTTAGAGCCCTCCGGCAGAGCAGAGACCCAGTACTTC. Its translation is CASSLEPSGRAETQYF.

The gene calls are TRBV5-4 and TRBJ2-3; TRBD2 is a possible D gene (5 bases). Between the trimmed V and J ends, which lost 0 bases and 4 bases, there was a span of 18 bases. This CDR3 has 17 amino acids. The germline CDR1 and CDR2 sequences are SGHNT and YYREEE (reference sequence). The CDR3 is CASSLDLSVAGADTQYF. CDR3 DNA: TGTGCCAGCAGCTTGGATTTATCAGTTGCCGGGGCAGATACGCAGTATTTT.

V gene TRBV20-1 combines with J gene TRBJ2-7; D ambiguous. Germline V gives CDR1 DFQATT, CDR2 SNEGSKA (reference sequence). V lost 0 bases and J lost 0, with 9 bases in between. This CDR3 comprises 14 residues. The CDR3 coding sequence is TGCAGTGCTAGAGATTTGAGAAACTCCTACGAGCAGTACTTC. Encoded protein: CSARDLRNSYEQYF.

This sequence joins TRBV5-4 and TRBJ2-1, with a possible D match to TRBD2 (6 bases). V gave up 4 bases and J gave up 10 bases, with 12 bases separating them. This CDR3 has 12 amino acids. Germline CDR1 SGHNT, CDR2 YYREEE (reference sequence). The DNA for the CDR3 is TGTGCCAGCAGCCGGGACTCCCGGGAGCAGTTCTTC. Translating it yields CASSRDSREQFF.

The chain employs TRBV2 and TRBJ1-2; D unresolved. V was pared by 1 base and J by 3 bases, with 12 bases between. The CDR3 loop spans 15 amino acids. The germline CDR1 and CDR2 sequences are SNHLY and FYNNEI. CDR3 nucleotides: TGTGCCAGCAGTGAAGATGTGGTAACCTACTATGGCTACACCTTC. Translated, it gives CASSEDVVTYYGYTF.

The V call is TRBV12-3 or TRBV12-4, the J call TRBJ1-5; D is undetermined. With 3 bases removed from V and 0 bases from J, the gap between germline ends came to 9 bases. The length of the CDR3 is 15 residues. CDR3 residues: CASSLSGHSNQPQHF. CDR3 nucleotide sequence: TGTGCCAGCAGTTTGAGCGGGCATAGCAATCAGCCCCAGCATTTT.

J is TRBJ1-1 and V is TRBV29-1, with D perhaps matching TRBD1 (6 bases). CDR1 is SQVTM and CDR2 is ANQGSEA in the germline V gene. V was shortened by 7 bases and J by 3 bases, with 12 bases between the two germline ends. CDR3 length: 12 amino acids. The chain's CDR3 is CSAEGDHTEAFF. CDR3 DNA sequence: TGCAGCGCCGAGGGGGATCACACTGAAGCTTTCTTT.

The rearrangement joins TRBV29-1 to TRBJ1-2; D possibly corresponds to TRBD1 (5 bases). CDR1 SQVTM and CDR2 ANQGSEA come from the germline V gene. The CDR3 runs to 15 residues. With 2 bases removed from V and 2 bases from J, the gap between germline ends came to 15 bases. The chain's CDR3 is CSVELLVGDNYGYTF. CDR3 DNA: TGCAGCGTTGAACTCCTCGTAGGGGACAACTATGGCTACACCTTC. Full variable domain (missing parts from reference TRBV29-1 and TRBJ1-2): SAVISQKPSRDICQRGTSLTIQCQVDSQVTMMFWYRQQPGQSLTLIATANQGSEATYESGFVIDKFPISRPNLTFSTLTVSNMSPEDSSIYLCSVELLVGDNYGYTFGSGTRLTVV.

This clonotype was detected only a few times. The chain couples TRBV3-1 to TRBJ2-1; TRBD2 agrees at 7 bases. The trim removed 5 bases at V and 0 bases at J, leaving 7 bases unmatched. The CDR3 is 16 residues long. Germline loops: CDR1 LGHDT, CDR2 YNNKEL (reference sequence). The CDR3 loop reads CASSTTGGNSYNEQFF. The CDR3, as DNA: TGTGCCAGCAGCACTACCGGGGGGAACTCCTACAATGAGCAGTTCTTC.

This clonotype was observed a few times. This sequence joins TRBV7-8 and TRBJ2-3; 7 nucleotides match TRBD2. V shed 1 base, J shed 1 base, and the junction held 5 bases outside the gene matches. CDR1 and CDR2 from the germline V gene are SGHVS and FQNEAQ. The CDR3 is made up of 16 amino acids. CDR3 in amino acids: CASSLGGGSGTDTQYF. The CDR3 coding sequence is TGTGCCAGCAGCTTAGGAGGCGGGAGCGGCACAGATACGCAGTATTTT.